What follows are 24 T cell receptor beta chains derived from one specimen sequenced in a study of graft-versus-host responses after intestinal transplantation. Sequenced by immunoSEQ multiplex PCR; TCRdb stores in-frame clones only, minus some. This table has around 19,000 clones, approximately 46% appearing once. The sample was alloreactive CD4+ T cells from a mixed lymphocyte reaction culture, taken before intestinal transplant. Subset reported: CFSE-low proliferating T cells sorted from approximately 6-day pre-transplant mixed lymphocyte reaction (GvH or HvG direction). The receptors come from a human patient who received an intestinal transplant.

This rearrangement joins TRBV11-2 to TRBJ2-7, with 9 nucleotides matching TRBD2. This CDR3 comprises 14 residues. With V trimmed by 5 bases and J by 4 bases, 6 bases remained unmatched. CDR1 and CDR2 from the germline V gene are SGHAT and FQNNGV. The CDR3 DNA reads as TGTGCCAGCAGCCCCTGGACTAGCGCGTACGAGCAGTACTTC. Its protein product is CASSPWTSAYEQYF.

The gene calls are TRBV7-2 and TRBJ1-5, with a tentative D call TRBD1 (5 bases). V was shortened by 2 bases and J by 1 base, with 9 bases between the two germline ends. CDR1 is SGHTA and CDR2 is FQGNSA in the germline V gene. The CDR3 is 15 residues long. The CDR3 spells CASSLLRGSNQPQHF. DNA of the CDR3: TGTGCCAGCAGCTTATTGCGGGGGAGCAATCAGCCCCAGCATTTT. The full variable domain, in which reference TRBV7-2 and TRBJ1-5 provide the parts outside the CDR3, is GAGVSQSPSNKVTEKGKDVELRCDPISGHTALYWYRQSLGQGLEFLIYFQGNSAPDKSGLPSDRFSAERTGGSVSTLTIQRTQQEDSAVYLCASSLLRGSNQPQHFGDGTRLSIL.

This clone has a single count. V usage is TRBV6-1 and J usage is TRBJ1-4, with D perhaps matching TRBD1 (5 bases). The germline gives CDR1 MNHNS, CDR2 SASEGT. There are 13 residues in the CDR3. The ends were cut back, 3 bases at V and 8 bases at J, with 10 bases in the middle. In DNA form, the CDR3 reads TGTGCCAGCAGTGAGGGGGGTTGGGAAAAACTGTTTTTT. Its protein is CASSEGGWEKLFF.

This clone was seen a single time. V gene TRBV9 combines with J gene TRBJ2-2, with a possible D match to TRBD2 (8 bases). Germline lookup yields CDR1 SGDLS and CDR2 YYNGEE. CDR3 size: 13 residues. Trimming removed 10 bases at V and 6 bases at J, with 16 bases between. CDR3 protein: CASGQRGPGELFF. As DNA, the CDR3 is TGTGCCTCGGGACAGCGGGGGCCCGGGGAGCTGTTTTTT.

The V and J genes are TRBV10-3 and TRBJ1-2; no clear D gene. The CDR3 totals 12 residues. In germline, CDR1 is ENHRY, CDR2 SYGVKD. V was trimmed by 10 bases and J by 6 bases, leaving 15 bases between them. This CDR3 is CATTEVGDGYTF. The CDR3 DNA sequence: TGTGCCACCACCGAGGTCGGGGATGGCTACACCTTC.

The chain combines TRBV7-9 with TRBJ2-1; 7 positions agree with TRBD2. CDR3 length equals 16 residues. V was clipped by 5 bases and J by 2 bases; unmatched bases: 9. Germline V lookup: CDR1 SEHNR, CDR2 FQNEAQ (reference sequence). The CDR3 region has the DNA TGTGCCAGCAGCCTTTGGGGGGGGAGGGCCTACAATGAGCAGTTCTTC. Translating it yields CASSLWGGRAYNEQFF.

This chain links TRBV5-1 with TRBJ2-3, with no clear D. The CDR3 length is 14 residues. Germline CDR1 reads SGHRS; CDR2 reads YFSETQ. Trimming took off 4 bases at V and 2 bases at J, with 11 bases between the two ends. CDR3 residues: CASSPVAITDTQYF. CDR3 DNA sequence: TGCGCCAGCAGCCCGGTTGCCATCACAGATACGCAGTATTTT.

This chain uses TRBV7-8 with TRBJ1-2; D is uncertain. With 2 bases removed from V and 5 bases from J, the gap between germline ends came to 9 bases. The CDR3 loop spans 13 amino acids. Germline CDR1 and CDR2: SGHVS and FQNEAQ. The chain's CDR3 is CASSLTDSYGYTF. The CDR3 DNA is TGTGCCAGCAGCTTAACGGACTCGTATGGCTACACCTTC.

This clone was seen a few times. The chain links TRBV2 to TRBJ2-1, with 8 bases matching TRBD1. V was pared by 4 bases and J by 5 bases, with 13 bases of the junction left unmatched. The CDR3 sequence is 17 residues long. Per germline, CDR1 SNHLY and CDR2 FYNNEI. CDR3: CASSGGLGTGHDNEQFF. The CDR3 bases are TGTGCCAGCAGTGGGGGGTTGGGGACAGGCCATGACAATGAGCAGTTCTTC.

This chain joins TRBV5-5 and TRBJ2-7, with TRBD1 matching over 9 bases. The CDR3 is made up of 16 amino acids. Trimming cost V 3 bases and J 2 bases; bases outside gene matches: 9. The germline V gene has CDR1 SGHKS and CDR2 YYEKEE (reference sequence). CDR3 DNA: TGTGCCAGCAGCTCAGGGGGACAGGGCAGAACCTACGAGCAGTACTTC. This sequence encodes CASSSGGQGRTYEQYF.

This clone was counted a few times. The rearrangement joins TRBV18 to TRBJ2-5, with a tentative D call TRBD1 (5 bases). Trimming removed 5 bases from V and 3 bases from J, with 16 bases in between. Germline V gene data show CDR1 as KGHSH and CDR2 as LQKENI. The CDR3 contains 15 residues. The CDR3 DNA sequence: TGTGCCAGCTCAGATCAGGGTCTTAACGAAGAGACCCAGTACTTC. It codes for CASSDQGLNEETQYF.

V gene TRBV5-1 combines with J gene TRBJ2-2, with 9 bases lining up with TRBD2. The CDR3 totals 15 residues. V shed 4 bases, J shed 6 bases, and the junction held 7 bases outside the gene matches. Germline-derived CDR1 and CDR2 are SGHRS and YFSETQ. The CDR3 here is CASSGGGAFAGELFF. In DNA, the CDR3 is TGCGCCAGCAGCGGCGGGGGGGCCTTCGCCGGGGAGCTGTTTTTT. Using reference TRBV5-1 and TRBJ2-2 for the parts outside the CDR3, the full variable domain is KAGVTQTPRYLIKTRGQQVTLSCSPISGHRSVSWYQQTPGQGLQFLFEYFSETQRNKGNFPGRFSGRQFSNSRSEMNVSTLELGDSALYLCASSGGGAFAGELFFGEGSRLTVL.

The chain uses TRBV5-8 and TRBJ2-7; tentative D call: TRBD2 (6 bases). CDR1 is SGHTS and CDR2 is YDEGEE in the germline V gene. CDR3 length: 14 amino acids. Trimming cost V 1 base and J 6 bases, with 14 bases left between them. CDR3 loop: CASSLQPIGGEQYF. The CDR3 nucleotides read TGTGCCAGCAGCTTGCAGCCCATCGGGGGCGAGCAGTACTTC.

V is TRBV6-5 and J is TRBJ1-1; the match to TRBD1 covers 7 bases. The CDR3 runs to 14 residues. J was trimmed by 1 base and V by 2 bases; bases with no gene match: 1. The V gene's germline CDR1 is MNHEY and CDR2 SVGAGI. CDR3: CASSYRGPNTEAFF. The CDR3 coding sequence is TGTGCCAGCAGTTACAGGGGGCCGAACACTGAAGCTTTCTTT.

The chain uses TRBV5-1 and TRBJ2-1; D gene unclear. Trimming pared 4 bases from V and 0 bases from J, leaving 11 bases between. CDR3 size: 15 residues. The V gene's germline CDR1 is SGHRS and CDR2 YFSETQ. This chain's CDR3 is CASSVVATSYNEQFF. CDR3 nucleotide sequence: TGCGCCAGCAGCGTCGTCGCTACCTCCTACAATGAGCAGTTCTTC.

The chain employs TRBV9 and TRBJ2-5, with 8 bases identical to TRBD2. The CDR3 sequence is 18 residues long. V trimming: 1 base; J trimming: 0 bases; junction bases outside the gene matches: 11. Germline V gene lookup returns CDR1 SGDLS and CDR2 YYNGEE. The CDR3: CASSVSLGGAPYQETQYF. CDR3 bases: TGTGCCAGCAGCGTATCTCTCGGGGGGGCACCGTACCAAGAGACCCAGTACTTC.

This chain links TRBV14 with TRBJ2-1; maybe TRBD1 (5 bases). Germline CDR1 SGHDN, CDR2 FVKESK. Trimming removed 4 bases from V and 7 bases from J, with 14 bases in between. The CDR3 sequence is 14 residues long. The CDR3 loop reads CASSPFLGANEQFF. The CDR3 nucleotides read TGTGCCAGCAGCCCCTTCCTAGGGGCGAATGAGCAGTTCTTC.

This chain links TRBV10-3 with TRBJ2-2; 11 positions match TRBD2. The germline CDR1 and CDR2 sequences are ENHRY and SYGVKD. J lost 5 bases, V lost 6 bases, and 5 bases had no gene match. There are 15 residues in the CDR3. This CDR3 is CAIRIGTSGTGELFF. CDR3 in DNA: TGTGCCATCAGGATCGGGACTAGCGGAACCGGGGAGCTGTTTTTT.

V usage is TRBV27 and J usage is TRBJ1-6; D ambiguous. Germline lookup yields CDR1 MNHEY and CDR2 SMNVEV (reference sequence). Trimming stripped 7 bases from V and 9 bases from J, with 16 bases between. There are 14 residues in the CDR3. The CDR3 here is CASTRETMGSPLHF. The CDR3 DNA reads TGTGCCAGCACCCGGGAGACAATGGGTTCACCCCTCCACTTT.

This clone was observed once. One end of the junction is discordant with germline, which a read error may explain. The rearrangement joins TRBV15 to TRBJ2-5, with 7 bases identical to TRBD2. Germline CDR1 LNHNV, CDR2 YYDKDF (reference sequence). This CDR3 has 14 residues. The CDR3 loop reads CATSREGGMETQHF. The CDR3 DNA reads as TGTGCCACCAGCAGAGAGGGGGGGATGGAGACCCAGCACTTC.

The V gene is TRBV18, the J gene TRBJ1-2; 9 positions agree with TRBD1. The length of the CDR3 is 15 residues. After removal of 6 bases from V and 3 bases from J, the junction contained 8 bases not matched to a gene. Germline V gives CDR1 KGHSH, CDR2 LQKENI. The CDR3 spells CASSQKGQGDYGYTF. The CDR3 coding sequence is TGTGCCAGCTCGCAAAAGGGACAGGGCGACTATGGCTACACCTTC.

As DNA, the CDR3 is TGTGCCAGCAGCTCCCCAGGGGGCTATGGCTACACCTTC. It yields the protein CASSSPGGYGYTF. The genes are TRBV7-3 and TRBJ1-2; 7 nucleotides line up with TRBD1. CDR3 length equals 13 residues. With V trimmed by 4 bases and J by 4 bases, 3 bases remained unmatched. Per the germline V gene, CDR1 is SGHTA and CDR2 is FQGTGA.

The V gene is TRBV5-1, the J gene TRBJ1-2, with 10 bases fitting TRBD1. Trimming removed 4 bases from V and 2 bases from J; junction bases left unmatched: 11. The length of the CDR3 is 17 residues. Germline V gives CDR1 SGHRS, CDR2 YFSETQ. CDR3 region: CASSLAGTGVNNYGYTF. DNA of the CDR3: TGCGCCAGCAGCCTGGCCGGGACAGGGGTAAACAACTATGGCTACACCTTC.

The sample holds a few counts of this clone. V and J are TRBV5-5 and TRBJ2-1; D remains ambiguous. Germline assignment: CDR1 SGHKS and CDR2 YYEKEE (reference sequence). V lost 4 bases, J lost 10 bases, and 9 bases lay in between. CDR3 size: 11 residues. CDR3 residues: CASSPAAEQFF. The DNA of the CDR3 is TGTGCCAGCAGCCCCGCGGCGGAGCAGTTCTTC.